This T cell receptor (beta chain) was sequenced for a study of beta chain features in type 1 diabetes. This clone was detected a few times. V was cut by 7 bases and J by 3 bases, with 16 bases left in between. This CDR3 is 14 amino acids long. From germline, CDR1 is SGHDN and CDR2 FVKESK. cDNA synthesis used the whole RNA isolate, giving expressed TCRB sequences. Profiled with immunoSEQ multiplex PCR; TCRdb holds only in-frame clones, not every one. The sample has 250,000 or so clones; 68% are singletons. The TCR originated in a man in his thirties or forties in good health. Sequenced input: naive CD4+ T cells from blood. This sequence joins TRBV14 and TRBJ2-7; D gene ambiguous. DNA of the CDR3: TGTGCCAGCAACACGCATAGAACGTTCTACGAGCAGTACTTC. Protein sequence: CASNTHRTFYEQYF. The full variable domain, with the rest looked up from reference TRBV14 and TRBJ2-7, is EAGVTQFPSHSVIEKGQTVTLRCDPISGHDNLYWYRRVMGKEIKFLLHFVKESKQDESGMPNNRFLAERTGGTYSTLKVQPAELEDSGVYFCASNTHRTFYEQYFGPGTRLTVT.